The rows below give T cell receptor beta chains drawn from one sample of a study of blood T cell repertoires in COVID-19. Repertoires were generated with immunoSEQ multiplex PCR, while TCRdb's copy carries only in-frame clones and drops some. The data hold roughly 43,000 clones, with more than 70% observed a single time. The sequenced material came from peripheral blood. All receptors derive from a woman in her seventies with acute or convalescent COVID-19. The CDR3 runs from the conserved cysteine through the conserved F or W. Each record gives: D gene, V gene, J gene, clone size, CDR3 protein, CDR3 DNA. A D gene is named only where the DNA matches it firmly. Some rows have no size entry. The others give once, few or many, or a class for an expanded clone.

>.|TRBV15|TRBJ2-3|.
CATRRGSSTDTQYF
TGTGCCACCAGAAGGGGTAGTAGCACAGATACGCAGTATTTT
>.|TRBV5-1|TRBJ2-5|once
CASSLATGEVKTQYF
TGCGCCAGCAGCTTGGCCACAGGGGAGGTCAAGACCCAGTACTTC
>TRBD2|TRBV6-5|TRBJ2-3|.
CASSLSGGTDTQYF
TGTGCCAGCAGCCTTAGCGGGGGCACAGATACGCAGTATTTT
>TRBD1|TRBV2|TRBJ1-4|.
CASSPPGQSYTATNEKLFF
TGTGCCAGCAGTCCTCCGGGACAGAGTTATACTGCAACTAATGAAAAACTGTTTTTT
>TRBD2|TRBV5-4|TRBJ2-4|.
CASSPPGASGSLAKNIQYF
TGTGCCAGCAGCCCCCCCGGCGCTAGCGGGTCCCTAGCCAAAAACATTCAGTACTTC
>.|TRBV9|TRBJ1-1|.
CASSVAHGGTEAFF
TGTGCCAGCAGCGTAGCTCACGGGGGAACTGAAGCTTTCTTT
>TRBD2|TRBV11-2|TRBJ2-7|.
CASSPGLAGEYEQYF
TGTGCCAGCAGCCCTGGACTAGCGGGAGAGTACGAGCAGTACTTC
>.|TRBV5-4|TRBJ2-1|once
CASSLGHVNNEQFF
TGTGCCAGCAGCCTCGGACACGTTAACAATGAGCAGTTCTTC
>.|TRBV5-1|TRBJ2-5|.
CASSHRAPGETQYF
TGCGCCAGCTCCCACAGGGCCCCTGGGGAGACCCAGTACTTC
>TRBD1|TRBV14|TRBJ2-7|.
CASSPVGRQGKTRSAYEQYF
TGTGCCAGCAGCCCAGTGGGAAGACAGGGGAAGACCCGTTCCGCCTACGAGCAGTACTTC
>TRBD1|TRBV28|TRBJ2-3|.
CASSSAGTGFKDTQYF
TGTGCCAGCAGTTCGGCCGGGACAGGGTTCAAGGATACGCAGTATTTT
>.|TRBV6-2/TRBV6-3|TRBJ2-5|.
CASSYGLRQETQYF
TGTGCCAGCAGTTATGGGCTACGCCAAGAGACCCAGTACTTC
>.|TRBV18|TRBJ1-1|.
CASSPRQDLNTEAFF
TGTGCCAGCTCACCTCGACAGGATTTGAACACTGAAGCTTTCTTT
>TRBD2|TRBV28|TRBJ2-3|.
CASTRTSGMRGDTQYF
TGTGCCAGCACTCGGACTAGCGGGATGAGGGGAGATACGCAGTATTTT
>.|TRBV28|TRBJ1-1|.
CASRWGGTEAFF
TGTGCCAGCAGGTGGGGCGGCACTGAAGCTTTCTTT
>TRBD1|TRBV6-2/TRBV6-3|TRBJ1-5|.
CASSYSRDSGGEPQHF
TGTGCCAGCAGTTACTCGCGGGACAGTGGAGGTGAGCCCCAGCATTTT
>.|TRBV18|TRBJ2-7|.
CASSPSPTSSYEQYF
TGTGCCAGCTCACCTTCACCCACGAGCTCCTACGAGCAGTACTTC
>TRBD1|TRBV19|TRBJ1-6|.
CASSTTGDNSPLHF
TGTGCCAGTAGTACGACAGGGGATAATTCACCCCTCCACTTT
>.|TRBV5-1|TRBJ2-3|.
CASSLAGIGTDTQYF
TGCGCCAGCAGCTTGGCGGGGATAGGCACAGATACGCAGTATTTT
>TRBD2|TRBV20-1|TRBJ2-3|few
CSASPGLAGARYF
TGCAGTGCTAGTCCCGGACTAGCGGGAGCCAGGTATTTT
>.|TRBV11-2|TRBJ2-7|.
CASSLISGFSSYEQYF
TGTGCCAGCAGCTTAATATCGGGGTTCAGCTCCTACGAGCAGTACTTC
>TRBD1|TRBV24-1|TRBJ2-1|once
CATSAGQSPNEQFF
TGTGCCACCAGTGCGGGACAGAGCCCTAATGAGCAGTTCTTC